This TCR beta chain is drawn from a study of cytomegalovirus exposure and HLA in healthy donors. The CDR3 totals 16 residues. Germline loops: CDR1 SGHRS, CDR2 YFSETQ. The junction had 8 bases not matched to a gene; V was cut back by 0 bases and J by 4 bases. Healthy people donating bone marrow made up the donors. Concerning this clone itself: Its specificity is not known.

PCR was performed using 60 Vbeta and 13 Jbeta primers. Sequenced by immunoSEQ multiplex PCR; TCRdb stores in-frame clones only, minus some. The sample has some 120,000 clones, under 85% seen once; the top ten hold more than 7%. General observations from the study: Cytomegalovirus-associated status was assigned to fewer than 200 TCR beta chains.

The J gene is TRBJ2-3, the V gene TRBV5-1; TRBD2 agrees at 7 bases. The TCR originated in a woman aged 50 to 65 in good health and CMV-seropositive. Sequencing was done on a sample of PBMCs. CDR3 DNA: TGCGCCAGCAGCTTGGCCAATTCGGGAGGCCCAGATACGCAGTATTTT. This gives the protein CASSLANSGGPDTQYF.